The rows below give T cell receptor beta chains drawn from one sample of a study of CD8+CD57+ T cells in acquired aplastic anemia. TCRdb itself ran the reads through MiXCR, one entry per CDR3 protein. The table records roughly 190,000 distinct CDR3 sequences, 40% to 50% of them present only once. The sample was sorted CD4+, CD8+, or CD8+CD57+ T cells (not recorded which) from PBMCs. These receptors were obtained from a human donor with aplastic anemia. The CDR3 runs from the conserved cysteine through the conserved F or W. Fields, in order: V gene, J gene, D gene, clone size, CDR3 length, CDR3 protein, CDR3 DNA. D genes are given only for firm matches. Rows give clone size only sometimes, using once, few, many, or a class for an expanded clone.

V gene: TRBV6-1
J gene: TRBJ1-5
D gene: NA
clone size: many
CDR3 length: 15
CDR3 protein: CASSEAGTLNQPQHF
CDR3 DNA: TGTGCCAGCAGTGAGGCGGGGACCCTCAATCAGCCCCAGCATTTT

V gene: TRBV2
J gene: TRBJ2-3
D gene: NA
clone size: few
CDR3 length: 12
CDR3 protein: CASSLNRDTQYF
CDR3 DNA: TGTGCCAGCAGTCTAAACAGGGATACGCAGTATTTT

V gene: TRBV20-1
J gene: TRBJ2-1
D gene: TRBD2
clone size: NA
CDR3 length: 15
CDR3 protein: CSARDRLAGYNEQFF
CDR3 DNA: TGCAGTGCTAGAGATAGACTAGCGGGCTACAATGAGCAGTTCTTC

V gene: TRBV29-1
J gene: TRBJ1-2
D gene: TRBD1
clone size: few
CDR3 length: 12
CDR3 protein: CSVGQGATGYTF
CDR3 DNA: TGCAGCGTTGGACAGGGGGCTACTGGCTACACCTTC

V gene: TRBV2
J gene: TRBJ2-3
D gene: TRBD2
clone size: once
CDR3 length: 16
CDR3 protein: CASSDNRLAGRGTQYF
CDR3 DNA: TGTGCCAGCAGTGATAACCGACTAGCGGGTAGAGGTACGCAGTATTTT

V gene: TRBV7-2
J gene: TRBJ1-5
D gene: NA
clone size: NA
CDR3 length: 14
CDR3 protein: CASSNQGTNQPQHF
CDR3 DNA: TGTGCCAGCAGCAATCAGGGCACCAATCAGCCCCAGCATTTT

V gene: TRBV19
J gene: TRBJ2-7
D gene: TRBD2
clone size: NA
CDR3 length: 15
CDR3 protein: CASSISGGESYEQYF
CDR3 DNA: TGTGCCAGTAGTATTAGCGGGGGAGAATCCTACGAGCAGTACTTC

V gene: TRBV24-1
J gene: TRBJ2-6
D gene: TRBD1
clone size: NA
CDR3 length: 17
CDR3 protein: CATSPGQGAYGANVLTF
CDR3 DNA: TGTGCCACCAGTCCGGGACAGGGGGCGTACGGGGCCAACGTCCTGACTTTC

V gene: TRBV5-1
J gene: TRBJ2-5
D gene: NA
clone size: NA
CDR3 length: 15
CDR3 protein: CASSPTAAGRETQYF
CDR3 DNA: TGCGCCAGCAGCCCGACCGCGGCGGGCAGAGAGACCCAGTACTTC

V gene: TRBV10-1
J gene: TRBJ2-6
D gene: NA
clone size: NA
CDR3 length: 15
CDR3 protein: CASSPDRIGANVLTF
CDR3 DNA: TGCGCCAGCAGCCCCGACAGGATAGGTGCCAACGTCCTGACTTTC

V gene: TRBV20-1
J gene: TRBJ2-1
D gene: NA
clone size: NA
CDR3 length: 12
CDR3 protein: CSARLTGNEQFF
CDR3 DNA: TGCAGTGCTAGGCTGACGGGTAATGAGCAGTTCTTC

V gene: TRBV4-2
J gene: TRBJ2-3
D gene: TRBD1
clone size: NA
CDR3 length: 16
CDR3 protein: CASSQLRQGEVDTQYF
CDR3 DNA: TGTGCCAGCAGCCAATTACGACAGGGGGAGGTAGATACGCAGTATTTT

V gene: TRBV18
J gene: TRBJ1-2
D gene: NA
clone size: few
CDR3 length: 14
CDR3 protein: CASSPTVQDYGYTF
CDR3 DNA: TGTGCCAGCTCACCGACGGTACAAGACTATGGCTACACCTTC

V gene: TRBV2
J gene: TRBJ2-2
D gene: NA
clone size: few
CDR3 length: 15
CDR3 protein: CASSEAARGTGELFF
CDR3 DNA: TGTGCCAGCAGTGAAGCGGCGAGGGGCACCGGGGAGCTGTTTTTT

V gene: TRBV2
J gene: TRBJ2-7
D gene: NA
clone size: NA
CDR3 length: 12
CDR3 protein: CAGVTHSYEQYF
CDR3 DNA: TGTGCCGGGGTGACGCACTCCTACGAGCAGTACTTC

V gene: TRBV7-9
J gene: TRBJ1-6
D gene: NA
clone size: few
CDR3 length: 12
CDR3 protein: CASSPPGTPLHF
CDR3 DNA: TGTGCCAGCAGCCCACCGGGCACACCCCTCCACTTT

V gene: TRBV20-1
J gene: TRBJ1-1
D gene: NA
clone size: NA
CDR3 length: 14
CDR3 protein: CSAAALTGPNEAFF
CDR3 DNA: TGCAGTGCGGCCGCCTTAACAGGGCCCAATGAAGCTTTCTTT

V gene: TRBV15
J gene: TRBJ1-4
D gene: NA
clone size: NA
CDR3 length: 14
CDR3 protein: CATSSMGIDEKLFF
CDR3 DNA: TGTGCCACCAGCAGTATGGGCATCGATGAAAAACTGTTTTTT

V gene: TRBV25-1
J gene: TRBJ2-1
D gene: NA
clone size: NA
CDR3 length: 15
CDR3 protein: CASSEGPSRVSEQFF
CDR3 DNA: TGTGCCAGCAGTGAAGGTCCCAGCAGGGTGAGTGAGCAGTTCTTC

V gene: TRBV5-1
J gene: TRBJ2-2
D gene: NA
clone size: NA
CDR3 length: 15
CDR3 protein: CAGIARPANTGELFF
CDR3 DNA: TGCGCCGGCATTGCCCGCCCGGCGAACACCGGGGAGCTGTTTTTT

V gene: TRBV10-3
J gene: TRBJ1-4
D gene: NA
clone size: few
CDR3 length: 13
CDR3 protein: CAISEGMGEKLFF
CDR3 DNA: TGTGCCATCAGTGAAGGAATGGGTGAAAAACTGTTTTTT

V gene: TRBV3-1
J gene: TRBJ2-3
D gene: NA
clone size: NA
CDR3 length: 16
CDR3 protein: CASSQARRVRVDTQYF
CDR3 DNA: TGTGCCAGCAGCCAAGCGAGGCGCGTTCGGGTAGATACGCAGTATTTT

V gene: TRBV11-3
J gene: TRBJ2-7
D gene: NA
clone size: NA
CDR3 length: 11
CDR3 protein: CASSFRSEQYF
CDR3 DNA: TGTGCCAGCAGCTTCAGGAGCGAGCAGTACTTC

V gene: TRBV6-5
J gene: TRBJ1-1
D gene: TRBD1
clone size: NA
CDR3 length: 15
CDR3 protein: CASSYEWDSNTEAFF
CDR3 DNA: TGTGCCAGCAGTTACGAGTGGGACAGCAACACTGAAGCTTTCTTT

V gene: TRBV4-2
J gene: TRBJ1-2
D gene: TRBD1
clone size: NA
CDR3 length: 16
CDR3 protein: CASSPITGGPSHGYTF
CDR3 DNA: TGTGCCAGCAGTCCGATCACAGGGGGACCTAGTCATGGCTACACCTTC

V gene: TRBV15
J gene: TRBJ1-1
D gene: NA
clone size: NA
CDR3 length: 16
CDR3 protein: CATSRDGTSVNTEAFF
CDR3 DNA: TGTGCCACCAGCAGAGATGGGACCTCGGTGAACACTGAAGCTTTCTTT

V gene: TRBV9
J gene: TRBJ2-7
D gene: TRBD1
clone size: NA
CDR3 length: 14
CDR3 protein: CASSETGGGYEQYF
CDR3 DNA: TGTGCCAGCAGCGAAACAGGGGGCGGCTACGAGCAGTACTTC

V gene: TRBV2
J gene: TRBJ2-1
D gene: TRBD2
clone size: few
CDR3 length: 15
CDR3 protein: CASIPTSGAWHEQFF
CDR3 DNA: TGTGCCAGCATCCCGACTAGCGGGGCGTGGCACGAGCAGTTCTTC

V gene: TRBV18
J gene: TRBJ1-2
D gene: TRBD1
clone size: NA
CDR3 length: 15
CDR3 protein: CASSPAEGRGNGYTF
CDR3 DNA: TGTGCCAGCTCACCAGCCGAAGGCAGGGGGAATGGCTACACCTTC

V gene: TRBV4-2
J gene: TRBJ1-5
D gene: NA
clone size: many
CDR3 length: 15
CDR3 protein: CASSQEGGFNQPQHF
CDR3 DNA: TGTGCCAGCAGCCAAGAAGGAGGGTTCAATCAGCCCCAGCATTTT

V gene: TRBV24-1
J gene: TRBJ2-7
D gene: NA
clone size: NA
CDR3 length: 16
CDR3 protein: CAASGSRVSGSYEQYF
CDR3 DNA: TGTGCCGCCAGTGGTTCCAGGGTCAGTGGTTCCTACGAGCAGTACTTC

V gene: TRBV20-1
J gene: TRBJ1-4
D gene: TRBD1
clone size: many
CDR3 length: 14
CDR3 protein: CSAFMTGSNEKLFF
CDR3 DNA: TGCAGTGCATTCATGACAGGGTCTAATGAAAAACTGTTTTTT

V gene: TRBV2
J gene: TRBJ2-7
D gene: NA
clone size: NA
CDR3 length: 14
CDR3 protein: CASGTGTRAYEQYF
CDR3 DNA: TGTGCCAGCGGAACCGGGACAAGAGCCTACGAGCAGTACTTC

V gene: TRBV7-2
J gene: TRBJ1-6
D gene: NA
clone size: many
CDR3 length: 13
CDR3 protein: CASTGLRGSPLHF
CDR3 DNA: TGTGCCAGCACCGGCCTCCGGGGATCACCCCTCCACTTT

V gene: TRBV18
J gene: TRBJ1-1
D gene: TRBD1
clone size: NA
CDR3 length: 15
CDR3 protein: CASSPSTGATTEAFF
CDR3 DNA: TGTGCCAGCTCACCATCGACAGGGGCTACCACTGAAGCTTTCTTT

V gene: TRBV19
J gene: TRBJ1-2
D gene: NA
clone size: NA
CDR3 length: 11
CDR3 protein: CASSLLAGNTF
CDR3 DNA: TGTGCCAGTAGCCTTCTGGCAGGGAACACCTTC

V gene: TRBV7-8
J gene: TRBJ1-6
D gene: TRBD1
clone size: NA
CDR3 length: 15
CDR3 protein: CASSPGQGVNSPLHF
CDR3 DNA: TGTGCCAGCAGCCCGGGACAGGGGGTTAATTCACCCCTCCACTTT

V gene: TRBV10-3
J gene: TRBJ2-7
D gene: TRBD1
clone size: NA
CDR3 length: 11
CDR3 protein: CAIRGGNEQYF
CDR3 DNA: TGTGCCATCAGAGGGGGCAACGAGCAGTACTTC

V gene: TRBV7-3
J gene: TRBJ2-5
D gene: NA
clone size: NA
CDR3 length: 15
CDR3 protein: CASGPTGSRPGTQYF
CDR3 DNA: TGTGCCAGCGGCCCGACTGGCTCGCGCCCGGGGACCCAGTACTTC

V gene: TRBV5-6
J gene: TRBJ1-1
D gene: NA
clone size: NA
CDR3 length: 13
CDR3 protein: CASSFSMQGEAFF
CDR3 DNA: TGTGCCAGCAGCTTTAGTATGCAGGGTGAAGCTTTCTTT

V gene: TRBV10-2
J gene: TRBJ1-1
D gene: NA
clone size: few
CDR3 length: 15
CDR3 protein: CASSESPLTNTEAFF
CDR3 DNA: TGCGCCAGCAGTGAGTCTCCTCTTACGAACACTGAAGCTTTCTTT

V gene: TRBV20-1
J gene: TRBJ1-3
D gene: NA
clone size: many
CDR3 length: 17
CDR3 protein: CSARDGRQAPSGNTIYF
CDR3 DNA: TGCAGTGCTAGAGACGGTAGACAGGCACCCTCTGGAAACACCATATATTTT

V gene: TRBV20-1
J gene: TRBJ2-3
D gene: NA
clone size: many
CDR3 length: 17
CDR3 protein: CSAMEFRASRSTDTQYF
CDR3 DNA: TGCAGTGCTATGGAATTTCGGGCCAGTAGGAGCACAGATACGCAGTATTTT

V gene: TRBV5-6
J gene: TRBJ2-7
D gene: TRBD2
clone size: many
CDR3 length: 15
CDR3 protein: CASSRGSGRSYEQYF
CDR3 DNA: TGTGCCAGCAGCCGAGGGAGCGGGAGATCCTACGAGCAGTACTTC

V gene: TRBV9
J gene: TRBJ2-1
D gene: TRBD1
clone size: NA
CDR3 length: 15
CDR3 protein: CASSVSLGGRGEQFF
CDR3 DNA: TGTGCCAGCAGCGTAAGTCTAGGGGGCCGTGGTGAGCAGTTCTTC

V gene: TRBV7-6
J gene: TRBJ2-3
D gene: NA
clone size: NA
CDR3 length: 15
CDR3 protein: CASSLATEGTDTQYF
CDR3 DNA: TGTGCCAGCAGCTTAGCGACAGAAGGAACAGATACGCAGTATTTT

V gene: TRBV19
J gene: TRBJ1-3
D gene: NA
clone size: many
CDR3 length: 16
CDR3 protein: CASSIRTGSSGNTIYF
CDR3 DNA: TGTGCCAGTAGTATCCGGACGGGGAGCTCTGGAAACACCATATATTTT

V gene: TRBV20-1
J gene: TRBJ2-3
D gene: NA
clone size: NA
CDR3 length: 15
CDR3 protein: CSAREGGRVVDTQYF
CDR3 DNA: TGCAGTGCTAGAGAGGGGGGCCGGGTTGTGGATACGCAGTATTTT

V gene: TRBV12-3/TRBV12-4
J gene: TRBJ2-7
D gene: TRBD1
clone size: NA
CDR3 length: 11
CDR3 protein: CASSSRQGQYF
CDR3 DNA: TGTGCCAGCAGTTCCAGACAGGGGCAGTACTTC

V gene: TRBV7-6
J gene: TRBJ1-1
D gene: NA
clone size: once
CDR3 length: 12
CDR3 protein: CASSSGTTEAFF
CDR3 DNA: TGTGCCAGCAGCTCTGGGACGACTGAAGCTTTCTTT

V gene: TRBV20-1
J gene: TRBJ2-1
D gene: NA
clone size: few
CDR3 length: 11
CDR3 protein: CSASEQFEQFF
CDR3 DNA: TGCAGTGCTAGCGAGCAGTTCGAGCAGTTCTTC

V gene: TRBV2
J gene: TRBJ1-5
D gene: TRBD1
clone size: NA
CDR3 length: 21
CDR3 protein: CASSEAIPVLGQSFSNQPQHF
CDR3 DNA: TGTGCCAGCAGTGAAGCGATCCCTGTGCTGGGACAGTCCTTTAGCAATCAGCCCCAGCATTTT

V gene: TRBV29-1
J gene: TRBJ1-2
D gene: NA
clone size: NA
CDR3 length: 14
CDR3 protein: CSVALRGMAYGYTF
CDR3 DNA: TGCAGCGTTGCTCTTCGGGGGATGGCCTATGGCTACACCTTC

V gene: TRBV4-2
J gene: TRBJ2-1
D gene: TRBD1
clone size: NA
CDR3 length: 16
CDR3 protein: CASSRGQGSSYNEQFF
CDR3 DNA: TGTGCCAGCAGTCGCGGACAGGGAAGCTCCTACAATGAGCAGTTCTTC

V gene: TRBV9
J gene: TRBJ1-1
D gene: NA
clone size: many
CDR3 length: 12
CDR3 protein: CASSPMNTEAFF
CDR3 DNA: TGTGCCAGCAGCCCGATGAACACTGAAGCTTTCTTT

V gene: TRBV5-1
J gene: TRBJ2-5
D gene: TRBD2
clone size: NA
CDR3 length: 12
CDR3 protein: CASSLGEGTQYF
CDR3 DNA: TGTGCCAGCAGCTTGGGGGAGGGGACCCAGTACTTC